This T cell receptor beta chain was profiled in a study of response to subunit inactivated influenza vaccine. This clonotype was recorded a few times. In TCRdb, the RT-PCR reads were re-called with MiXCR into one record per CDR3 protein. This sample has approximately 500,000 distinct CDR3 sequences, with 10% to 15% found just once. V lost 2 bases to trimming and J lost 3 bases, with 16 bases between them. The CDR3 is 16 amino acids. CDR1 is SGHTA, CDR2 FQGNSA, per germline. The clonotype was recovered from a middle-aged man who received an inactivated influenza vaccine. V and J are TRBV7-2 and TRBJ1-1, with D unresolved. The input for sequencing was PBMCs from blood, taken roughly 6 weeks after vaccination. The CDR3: CASSLSFTGSDTEAFF. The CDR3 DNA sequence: TGTGCCAGCAGCTTATCTTTTACGGGGAGTGACACTGAAGCTTTCTTT.